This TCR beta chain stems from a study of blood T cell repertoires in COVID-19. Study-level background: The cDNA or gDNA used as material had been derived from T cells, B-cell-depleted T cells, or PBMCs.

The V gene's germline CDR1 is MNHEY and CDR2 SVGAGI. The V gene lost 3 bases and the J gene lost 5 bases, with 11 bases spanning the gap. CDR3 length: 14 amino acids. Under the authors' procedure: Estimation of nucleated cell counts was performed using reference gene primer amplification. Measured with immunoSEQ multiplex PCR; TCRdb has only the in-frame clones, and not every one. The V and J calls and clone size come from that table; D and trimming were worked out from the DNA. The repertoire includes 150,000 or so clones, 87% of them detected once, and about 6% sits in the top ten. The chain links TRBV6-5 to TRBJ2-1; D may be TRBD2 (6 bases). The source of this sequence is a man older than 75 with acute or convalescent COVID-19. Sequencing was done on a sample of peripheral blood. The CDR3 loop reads CASSYRGGDNEQFF. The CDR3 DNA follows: TGTGCCAGCAGTTATCGGGGCGGGGACAATGAGCAGTTCTTC.